These 10 T cell receptor beta chains were all obtained from the same sample, sequenced in a study of CD8 T cells in ankylosing spondylitis (TCRdb year 2017). Libraries came from 5' RACE. Sequenced using an Illumina HiSeq 2500. TCRdb reanalyzed the raw reads on its own, using fastp at Q25 for trimming and MiXCR for clone calling, and kept in-frame beta chains. Rows are combined by CDR3 protein, so each entry shows the most common genes and DNA. The sample table shows roughly 250,000 distinct CDR3 sequences, and roughly a tenth are seen once. The ten largest clonotypes hold less than 3% of the sample. What was sequenced was blood, either unsorted or a sorted T cell fraction (not recorded which). These receptor sequences come from a male donor with ankylosing spondylitis or in good health (not recorded which).

This clonotype has ten or more counts. The J gene is TRBJ2-1, the V gene TRBV6-2 or TRBV6-3, with D perhaps given as TRBD1 or TRBD2 (5 bases each). The CDR3 is 15 amino acids. V was cut by 6 bases and J by 6 bases, with 18 bases left in between. The germline V gene encodes CDR1 MNHEY and CDR2 SVGEGT. The DNA of the CDR3 is TGTGCCAGCAGCCAGGTCGGGACCCCACGCAATGAGCAGTTCTTC. The encoded protein is CASSQVGTPRNEQFF.

This clonotype was seen more than once but under ten times. V gene TRBV5-1 combines with J gene TRBJ2-1; D possibly corresponds to TRBD1 (5 bases). Germline CDR1 is SGHRS and CDR2 is YFSETQ. Trimming took 2 bases from V and 1 from J, leaving 10 bases between them. This CDR3 is 15 amino acids long. The CDR3 coding sequence is TGCGCCAGCAGCTTCGACAGTGATTCCTACAATGAGCAGTTCTTC. Translating gives CASSFDSDSYNEQFF.

This sequence joins TRBV25-1 and TRBJ2-3; a weak D match, TRBD1 (5 bases). The CDR3 has 13 residues. Germline-derived CDR1 and CDR2 are MGHDK and SYGVNS. Trimming removed 4 bases from V and 2 bases from J, with 7 bases in between. CDR3 loop: CASSGQSTDTQYF. DNA for the CDR3: TGTGCCAGCAGTGGACAGTCCACAGATACGCAGTATTTT.

This clonotype was counted many times. The chain is built from TRBV12-3 or TRBV12-4 and TRBJ2-7, with 9 bases matching TRBD2. The length of the CDR3 is 14 residues. J lost 7 bases, V lost 7 bases, and 11 bases had no gene match. CDR3 DNA: TGTGCCAGCACCGGGACTAGCTCCCTGGGGGAGCAGTACTTC. It specifies CASTGTSSLGEQYF.

The chain uses TRBV5-1 and TRBJ2-1; D call uncertain. Germline-derived CDR1 and CDR2 are SGHRS and YFSETQ. V was clipped by 0 bases and J by 8 bases, with 12 bases between them. The CDR3 loop spans 14 amino acids. CDR3 DNA sequence: TGCGCCAGCAGCTTGGGCAGTGAGACGGATGAGCAGTTCTTC. The encoded protein is CASSLGSETDEQFF.

This clonotype was observed a handful of times. J is TRBJ1-2 and V is TRBV30; D is perhaps TRBD1 (5 bases). V lost 1 base to trimming and J lost 8 bases, with 14 bases between them. The CDR3 runs to 13 residues. Germline V gives CDR1 GTSNPN, CDR2 SVGIG (reference sequence). Here the CDR3 reads CAWSAGTGGGYTF. CDR3 coding DNA: TGTGCCTGGAGTGCAGGGACCGGAGGGGGCTACACCTTC.

This clonotype was counted many times. V usage is TRBV2 and J usage is TRBJ2-2, with 10 bases matching TRBD2. This CDR3 region has 20 residues. Trimming took 7 bases from V and 3 from J; bases not matched to a gene: 20. Germline V gives CDR1 SNHLY, CDR2 FYNNEI. CDR3 loop: CASTVFGLAGEIGYTGELFF. The CDR3 DNA is TGTGCCAGCACCGTTTTTGGGCTAGCGGGAGAGATAGGATACACCGGGGAGCTGTTTTTT.

This clonotype was counted a few times. The J gene is TRBJ1-2, the V gene TRBV18; D is perhaps TRBD1 (6 bases). V shed 3 bases and J shed 2 bases, with 16 bases lying between them. The CDR3 totals 16 residues. Germline assignment: CDR1 KGHSH and CDR2 LQKENI. CDR3 loop: CASSPTGTWTNYGYTF. Written as DNA, the CDR3 is TGTGCCAGCTCACCCACAGGGACTTGGACCAACTATGGCTACACCTTC.

This clonotype was recorded at least ten times. V is TRBV12-3 or TRBV12-4 and J is TRBJ1-6; perhaps TRBD1 as D (5 bases). The CDR3 runs to 14 residues. V was shortened by 3 bases and J by 10 bases, with 13 bases between the two germline ends. The CDR3 sequence: CASSFRVEGSPLHF. The DNA of the CDR3 is TGTGCCAGCAGTTTCAGGGTGGAGGGCTCACCCCTCCACTTT.

This clonotype was seen ten or more times. The V call is TRBV5-6, the J call TRBJ1-1; D remains ambiguous. Germline V gene data show CDR1 as SGHDT and CDR2 as YYEEEE. V was trimmed by 1 base and J by 0 bases, leaving 7 bases between them. The CDR3 is 14 amino acids. CDR3 nucleotide sequence: TGTGCCAGCAGCTTGAGGTCCCTGAACACTGAAGCTTTCTTT. It translates to CASSLRSLNTEAFF.